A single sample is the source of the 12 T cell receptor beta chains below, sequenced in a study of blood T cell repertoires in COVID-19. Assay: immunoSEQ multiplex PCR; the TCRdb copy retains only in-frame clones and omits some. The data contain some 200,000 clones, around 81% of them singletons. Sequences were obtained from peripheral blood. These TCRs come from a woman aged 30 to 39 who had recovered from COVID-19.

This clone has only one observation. CDR3 DNA sequence: TGTGCCAGCAGTGTATCCCGGACTAGCGGGATTCAGCAGTACTTC. Protein product: CASSVSRTSGIQQYF. The chain joins TRBV6-6 to TRBJ2-7, with TRBD2 matching 12 bases. Per germline, CDR1 MNHNY and CDR2 SVGAGI (reference sequence). With 5 bases clipped from V and 8 bases from J, the junction kept 10 bases outside the gene matches. This CDR3 region has 15 residues.

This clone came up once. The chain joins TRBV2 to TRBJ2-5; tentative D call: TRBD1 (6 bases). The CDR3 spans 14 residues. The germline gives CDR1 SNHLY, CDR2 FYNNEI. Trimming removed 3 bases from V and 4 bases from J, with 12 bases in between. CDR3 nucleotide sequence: TGTGCCAGCAGTGAGTTGCGCAGGGGAGAGACCCAGTACTTC. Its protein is CASSELRRGETQYF.

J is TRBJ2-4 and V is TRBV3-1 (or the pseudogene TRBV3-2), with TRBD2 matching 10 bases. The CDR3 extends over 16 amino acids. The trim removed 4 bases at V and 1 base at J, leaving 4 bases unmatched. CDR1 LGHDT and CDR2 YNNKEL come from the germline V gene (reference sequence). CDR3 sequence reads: CASSPISGRAKNIQYF. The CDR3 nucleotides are TGTGCCAGCAGCCCGATTAGCGGGAGGGCCAAAAACATTCAGTACTTC.

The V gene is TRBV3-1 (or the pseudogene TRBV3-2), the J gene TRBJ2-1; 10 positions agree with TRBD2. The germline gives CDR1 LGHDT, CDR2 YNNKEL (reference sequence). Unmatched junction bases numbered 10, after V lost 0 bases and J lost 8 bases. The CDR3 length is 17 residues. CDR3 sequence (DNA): TGTGCCAGCAGCCAAGATGTAAGGGTAGCGGGAGGAGATGAGCAGTTCTTC. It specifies CASSQDVRVAGGDEQFF.

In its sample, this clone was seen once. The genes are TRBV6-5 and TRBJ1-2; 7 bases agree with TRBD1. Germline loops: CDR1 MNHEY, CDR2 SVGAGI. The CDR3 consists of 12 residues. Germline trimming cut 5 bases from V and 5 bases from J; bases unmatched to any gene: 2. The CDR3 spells CASSIRGYGYTF. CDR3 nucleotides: TGTGCCAGCAGTATCAGGGGGTATGGCTACACCTTC.

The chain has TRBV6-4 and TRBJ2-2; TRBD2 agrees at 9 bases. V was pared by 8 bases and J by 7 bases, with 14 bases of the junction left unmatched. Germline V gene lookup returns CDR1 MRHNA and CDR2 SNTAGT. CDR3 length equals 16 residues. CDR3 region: CASAQSSGRIDGELFF. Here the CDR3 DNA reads TGTGCCAGCGCGCAGTCCAGCGGGAGGATCGACGGGGAGCTGTTTTTT.

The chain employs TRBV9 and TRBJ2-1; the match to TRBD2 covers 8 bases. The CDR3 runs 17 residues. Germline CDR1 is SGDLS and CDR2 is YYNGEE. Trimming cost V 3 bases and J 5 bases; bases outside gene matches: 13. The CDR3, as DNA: TGTGCCAGCAGCGACCTTAGCGGGATGGGATCTAACAATGAGCAGTTCTTC. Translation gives CASSDLSGMGSNNEQFF.

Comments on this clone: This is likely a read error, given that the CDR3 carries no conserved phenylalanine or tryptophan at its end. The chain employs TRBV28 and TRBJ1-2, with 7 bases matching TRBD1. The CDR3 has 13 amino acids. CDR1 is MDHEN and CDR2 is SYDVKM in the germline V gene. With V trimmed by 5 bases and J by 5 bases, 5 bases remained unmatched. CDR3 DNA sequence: TGTGCCAGCAGTGGGGACAGCTTTTATGGCTACACCCTC. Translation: CASSGDSFYGYTL.

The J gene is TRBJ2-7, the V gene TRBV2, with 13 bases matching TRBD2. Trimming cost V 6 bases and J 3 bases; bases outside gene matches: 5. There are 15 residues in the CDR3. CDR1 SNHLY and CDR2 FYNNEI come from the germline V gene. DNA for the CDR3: TGTGCCAGCAGGGGGACTAGCGGGGCCTACTACGAGCAGTACTTC. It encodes CASRGTSGAYYEQYF. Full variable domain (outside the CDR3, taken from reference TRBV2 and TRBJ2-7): EPEVTQTPSHQVTQMGQEVILRCVPISNHLYFYWYRQILGQKVEFLVSFYNNEISEKSEIFDDQFSVERPDGSNFTLKIRSTKLEDSAMYFCASRGTSGAYYEQYFGPGTRLTVT.

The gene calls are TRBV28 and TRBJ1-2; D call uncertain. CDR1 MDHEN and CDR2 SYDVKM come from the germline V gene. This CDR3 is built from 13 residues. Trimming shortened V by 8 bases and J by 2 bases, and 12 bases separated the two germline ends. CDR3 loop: CASGETQNYGYTF. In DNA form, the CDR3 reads TGTGCCAGCGGAGAGACTCAGAACTATGGCTACACCTTC.

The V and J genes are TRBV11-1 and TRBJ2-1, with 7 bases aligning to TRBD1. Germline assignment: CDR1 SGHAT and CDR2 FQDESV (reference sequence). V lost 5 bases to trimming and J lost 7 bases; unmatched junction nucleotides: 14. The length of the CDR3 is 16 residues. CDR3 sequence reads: CASSPRQGALQNEQFF. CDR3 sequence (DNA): TGTGCCAGCAGCCCGCGACAGGGAGCCTTACAAAATGAGCAGTTCTTC.

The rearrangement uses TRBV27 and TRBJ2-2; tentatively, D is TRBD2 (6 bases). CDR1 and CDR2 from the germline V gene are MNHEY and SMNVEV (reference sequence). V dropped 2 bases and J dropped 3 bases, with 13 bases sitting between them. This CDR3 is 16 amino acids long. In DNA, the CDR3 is TGTGCCAGCAGTTTAGCGGGGAGGAGGGACACCGGGGAGCTGTTTTTT. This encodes CASSLAGRRDTGELFF.